A single sample gave rise to the 14 T cell receptor beta chains below, sequenced in a study of T cell repertoires in cytomegalovirus infection. These receptors have no known antigen. A single record per CDR3 protein comes from TCRdb applying MiXCR to the reads. Among about 330,000 distinct CDR3 sequences listed, about 35% were seen once. Sequences were derived from cultured PBMCs, sampled from culture after CMV antigen stimulation. These TCRs come from a human donor in good health (CMV status not recorded). Some clones in this sample may be carry-over from other donors' samples.

This clonotype has a count of ten or more. This chain connects TRBV12-3 or TRBV12-4 to TRBJ1-6; D is perhaps TRBD1 (5 bases). This CDR3 region has 15 residues. V shed 0 bases and J shed 9 bases, with 12 bases lying between them. The CDR3 spells CASSLAPGIASPLHF. The CDR3, as DNA: TGTGCCAGCAGTTTAGCCCCAGGGATAGCTTCACCCCTCCACTTT.

The chain uses TRBV4-3 and TRBJ1-2; maybe TRBD1 (6 bases). V was shortened by 6 bases and J by 7 bases, with 18 bases between the two germline ends. This CDR3 is 14 amino acids long. Germline CDR1 and CDR2: LGHNA and YSLEER. The CDR3 spells CASSRDQGPRGYTF. The CDR3 nucleotides read TGCGCCAGCAGTCGTGATCAGGGGCCCCGTGGCTACACCTTC.

About this clonotype itself: Germline is not matched at one junction end, which may reflect a read error. This sequence joins TRBV5-4 and TRBJ1-1; no clear D. There are 15 residues in the CDR3. Per germline, CDR1 SGHNT and CDR2 YYREEE (reference sequence). As DNA, the CDR3 is TGTGCCAGCAGCTTGCTTTCAGGAAGTAATTCTGAAGCTTTTTTT. Residues: CASSLLSGSNSEAFF.

The chain combines TRBV10-3 with TRBJ1-2; 9 bases match TRBD1. Trimming took 4 bases from V and 0 from J; bases not matched to a gene: 6. The germline gives CDR1 ENHRY, CDR2 SYGVKD. The CDR3 is 16 residues long. CDR3 sequence reads: CAISVRDREANYGYTF. For the CDR3, the DNA is TGTGCCATCAGTGTCCGGGACAGGGAAGCTAACTATGGCTACACCTTC.

This chain uses TRBV4-1 with TRBJ2-1; D is possibly TRBD2 (5 bases). V dropped 4 bases and J dropped 4 bases, with 14 bases sitting between them. Germline V lookup: CDR1 MGHRA, CDR2 YSYEKL. There are 15 residues in the CDR3. DNA of the CDR3: TGCGCCAGCAGCCCCCAAGCGCGGGCGTACAATGAGCAGTTCTTC. Encoded protein: CASSPQARAYNEQFF.

This clonotype was picked up a small number of times. CDR3 protein: CALGAAGVIYEQYF. CDR3 coding DNA: TGTGCCCTGGGGGCAGCGGGAGTGATTTACGAGCAGTACTTC. This rearrangement joins TRBV28 to TRBJ2-7, with 8 bases that match TRBD2. The CDR3 has 14 residues. V lost 11 bases, J lost 4 bases, and 13 bases stayed unmatched. Looked up from germline, CDR1 is MDHEN and CDR2 is SYDVKM.

V is TRBV6-2 or TRBV6-3 and J is TRBJ2-7, with D unclear. Trimming cost V 5 bases and J 0 bases, with 11 bases left between them. The CDR3 has 14 amino acids. Looked up from germline, CDR1 is MNHEY and CDR2 is SVGEGT. Here the CDR3 DNA reads TGTGCCAGCAGTCCCCAGGCCCACTCCTACGAGCAGTACTTC. It yields the protein CASSPQAHSYEQYF.

The gene calls are TRBV6-5 and TRBJ2-5; D remains unclear. This CDR3 is built from 13 residues. V shed 2 bases and J shed 4 bases, with 8 bases lying between them. CDR1 and CDR2 from the germline V gene are MNHEY and SVGAGI. CDR3 nucleotides: TGTGCCAGCAGTTACGGAATCGGAGAGACCCAGTACTTC. Translation gives CASSYGIGETQYF.

V usage is TRBV7-9 and J usage is TRBJ2-6; D gene uncertain. Germline V gives CDR1 SEHNR, CDR2 FQNEAQ (reference sequence). The V and J ends lost 5 bases and 4 bases respectively, with 6 bases between them. This CDR3 contains 13 residues. CDR3 residues: CASSPYGANVLTF. The CDR3 bases are TGTGCCAGCAGCCCCTACGGGGCCAACGTCCTGACTTTC. Combining the CDR3 with reference TRBV7-9 and TRBJ2-6 gives the whole variable domain DTGVSQNPRHKITKRGQNVTFRCDPISEHNRLYWYRQTLGQGPEFLTYFQNEAQLEKSRLLSDRFSAERPKGSFSTLEIQRTEQGDSAMYLCASSPYGANVLTFGAGSRLTVL.

The rearrangement joins TRBV7-6 to TRBJ2-5, with D possibly called TRBD1 or TRBD2 (5 bases each). V dropped 5 bases and J dropped 1 base, with 17 bases sitting between them. Germline CDR1 SGHVS, CDR2 FNYEAQ. This CDR3 region has 16 residues. The CDR3 is CASSLTGPAGQETQYF. CDR3 DNA: TGTGCCAGCAGCCTGACGGGACCTGCAGGCCAAGAGACCCAGTACTTC.

This clonotype showed up just a few times. The chain combines TRBV6-6 with TRBJ1-4, with TRBD1 as a possible D gene (5 bases). Trimming took 10 bases from V and 5 from J, leaving 14 bases between them. The CDR3 length is 13 residues. Germline-derived CDR1 and CDR2 are MNHNY and SVGAGI (reference sequence). The CDR3 protein is CATLRDSNEKLFF. Written as DNA, the CDR3 is TGTGCCACCCTCCGGGACTCGAATGAAAAACTGTTTTTT.

This clonotype has a count of ten or more. CDR3 amino acids: CASSLGPGGLFGEQFF. The CDR3 DNA reads TGTGCCAGCAGCTTAGGCCCTGGAGGGCTATTCGGTGAGCAGTTCTTC. The chain couples TRBV7-2 to TRBJ2-1; D is possibly TRBD2 (6 bases). Germline-derived CDR1 and CDR2 are SGHTA and FQGNSA. V gave up 1 base and J gave up 9 bases, with 19 bases separating them. This CDR3 has 16 residues.

The chain uses TRBV4-1 and TRBJ2-7; D is possibly TRBD1 (5 bases). Germline CDR1 reads MGHRA; CDR2 reads YSYEKL. Trimming pared 2 bases from V and 6 bases from J, leaving 11 bases between. This CDR3 comprises 13 residues. CDR3 DNA sequence: TGCGCCAGCAGCCAAATCCAGGGCGGCGAGCAGTACTTC. Residues: CASSQIQGGEQYF.

This clonotype was observed a handful of times. This chain uses TRBV2 with TRBJ2-1; D is ambiguous. The germline CDR1 and CDR2 sequences are SNHLY and FYNNEI. CDR3 length: 12 residues. Trimming shortened V by 3 bases and J by 4 bases, and 4 bases separated the two germline ends. The CDR3 sequence: CASSEWYNEQFF. The CDR3 coding sequence is TGTGCCAGCAGTGAGTGGTACAATGAGCAGTTCTTC.